This T cell receptor beta chain came from a study of OX40 agonist ivuxolimab in advanced cancers. Here immunoSEQ multiplex PCR was the method, and the copy in TCRdb shows in-frame clones only, minus some. The sample consists of about 83,000 clones, about 85% of them appearing once. With baseline, cycle 4 day 1, and cycle 7 day 1 as timepoints, blood was sampled. V lost 9 bases and J lost 1, with 16 bases in between. Germline V lookup: CDR1 LNHDA, CDR2 SQIVND (reference sequence). The CDR3 sequence is 16 residues long. This clonotype was sampled from an adult with an advanced solid tumor such as melanoma, head and neck, liver or kidney cancer. Sequenced material: CD4+ or CD8+ T cells sorted from blood, taken in a trial of the OX40 agonist ivuxolimab. The gene calls are TRBV19 and TRBJ1-6, with D unclear. The CDR3 DNA reads as TGTGCCAGCTGGGCCACGGGTTCATCCTATAATTCACCCCTCCACTTT. Its translation: CASWATGSSYNSPLHF. The entire variable domain, with the rest obtained from reference TRBV19 and TRBJ1-6, is as follows: DGGITQSPKYLFRKEGQNVTLSCEQNLNHDAMYWYRQDPGQGLRLIYYSQIVNDFQKGDIAEGYSVSREKKESFPLTVTSAQKNPTAFYLCASWATGSSYNSPLHFGNGTRLTVT.